The rows below give T cell receptor beta chains drawn from one sample of a study of T cell responses to AZD1222 COVID-19 vaccine. TCRdb's copy holds only in-frame clones and misses some; the assay was immunoSEQ multiplex PCR. Among 150,000 to 160,000 clones listed, roughly 90% were seen once. Sequenced here: peripheral blood, sampled on day 0 of MenACWY control vaccination. These receptors all stem from an adult in good health. CDR3s leave out the opening cysteine and the closing phenylalanine or tryptophan. Only some rows state a clone size, as once, few, many or a class for expanded clones.

TRBV21-1	TRBJ1-4	once	ASSALGPGTV
TRBV24-1	TRBJ2-7	-	ATSAGNSYEQY
TRBV6-5	TRBJ1-1	-	ASQWEVNTEAF
TRBV5-1	TRBJ1-1	once	ASSLETGWGNTEAF
TRBV19	TRBJ1-2	-	ASSMLDMGYGYT
TRBV19	TRBJ1-2	few	ASSTRTGYTNYGYT
TRBV3-1/TRBV3-2	TRBJ2-7	-	ASSQGAGESYEQY
TRBV5-1	TRBJ1-1	-	ASSLQGVGTEAF
TRBV15	TRBJ2-2	-	ATSRDSRATGELF
TRBV7-8	TRBJ1-2	-	ASSPMQTLDYGYT
TRBV19	TRBJ2-5	-	ASSIGQGLETQY
TRBV28	TRBJ1-2	-	ASSLRAGGNYGYT
TRBV28	TRBJ1-2	-	ASSSPIGGYGYT
TRBV3-1/TRBV3-2	TRBJ1-6	-	ASRRTGASSYNSPLH
TRBV21-1	TRBJ1-5	-	ASNDTGTEYSNQPQH
TRBV18	TRBJ1-3	few	ASSPEGSGSGNTIY
TRBV5-5	TRBJ2-2	-	ASSSLVGGPTGELF
TRBV5-6	TRBJ1-4	-	ASSVTGGAGEKLF
TRBV19	TRBJ2-2	once	ASSIRLAGAQGGGELF
TRBV6-5	TRBJ2-2	-	ASRLTSGNTGELF
TRBV7-6	TRBJ2-1	-	ASSIYGTGRHNEQF
TRBV4-2	TRBJ2-3	-	ASSHPSGAGGPAITQY
TRBV6-5	TRBJ1-2	-	ASKDRDGYT
TRBV29-1	TRBJ1-2	-	SVEGGTLYGYT
TRBV5-1	TRBJ1-6	-	ASSLAPSGQFNSPLH
TRBV19	TRBJ1-4	-	ASSRGGLGEKLF
TRBV9	TRBJ2-7	-	ASSAGIGQGLRDEQY
TRBV15	TRBJ2-7	-	ATSRDSGAWPVNYEQY
TRBV29-1	TRBJ2-7	-	SVESYGTYEQY
TRBV11-3	TRBJ2-5	-	ASSLDGLGFQETQY
TRBV28	TRBJ1-2	-	ASSLVGRGLYGYT
TRBV4-1	TRBJ1-1	once	ASSQQTANTEAF
TRBV18	TRBJ1-2	-	ASSPANYGYT
TRBV12-5	TRBJ1-1	-	ASGKQFEAF
TRBV6-5	TRBJ1-4	-	ASSYSTSGEKLF
TRBV5-5	TRBJ1-2	-	ASSTLGQISYNYGYT
TRBV19	TRBJ2-1	-	ASSILTSGSAGHEQF